This TCR beta chain was obtained from a study of shared clonotypes between healthy human individuals. Germline CDR1 and CDR2: MNHNS and SASEGT. V gave up 3 bases and J gave up 4 bases; unmatched junction bases: 6. This CDR3 has 15 residues. Whole-study results and caveats: Investigators collected only blood, and repertoires in tissues likely differ. Non-shared clonotypes had lower generation probabilities than clonotypes shared by all four sorted-subset donors.

TCRdb keeps only in-frame clones here, not all; method: immunoSEQ multiplex PCR. The data show 1.4 million or so clones, approximately 98.5% seen once. Note on this clone: Its antigen is unknown. Other DNA sequences of this sample code for an identical CDR3.

The chain recombines TRBV6-1 with TRBJ2-7, with 10 bases aligning to TRBD1. Sample: naive CD4+ T cells sorted from blood. Documented subset: CD45RA+ positively selected. The TCR was taken from a man aged 30 to 45 in good health. Here the CDR3 reads CASSEVGQGTYEQYF. In DNA form, the CDR3 reads TGTGCCAGCAGTGAGGTGGGACAGGGGACATACGAGCAGTACTTC.